What follows are 26 T cell receptor beta chains derived from one specimen sequenced in a study of shared clonotypes between healthy human individuals. The data were produced by immunoSEQ multiplex PCR, yet TCRdb's version contains in-frame clones alone and is incomplete. This table holds a few million clones, around 94% found once. Sequenced input: naive CD4+ T cells sorted from blood. Documented subset: CD45RA+ positively selected. These receptors all come from a young man in good health.

This clone came up a few times. J is TRBJ1-1 and V is TRBV27; D ambiguous. Germline values: CDR1 MNHEY, CDR2 SMNVEV (reference sequence). The CDR3 has 14 amino acids. Trimming removed 3 bases from V and 1 base from J, with 9 bases in between. CDR3 in amino acids: CASSLQTTNTEAFF. The DNA of the CDR3 is TGTGCCAGCAGTTTGCAGACGACGAACACTGAAGCTTTCTTT.

V gene TRBV27 combines with J gene TRBJ2-7; D ambiguous. In germline, CDR1 is MNHEY, CDR2 SMNVEV (reference sequence). V was cut by 2 bases and J by 5 bases, with 7 bases left in between. The CDR3 contains 12 residues. The CDR3 sequence is CASSLKSDEQYF. CDR3 nucleotide sequence: TGTGCCAGCAGTTTAAAATCCGACGAGCAGTACTTC.

The chain uses TRBV4-3 and TRBJ2-5, with 8 bases fitting TRBD1. The better agreement between TRBJ2-7 and the DNA end casts doubt on the J call. The CDR3 consists of 16 residues. Germline V gene data show CDR1 as LGHNA and CDR2 as YSLEER. CDR3 coding DNA: TGCGCCAGCAGCCAAATCCGGACAGGGACAGAATACGAGCAGTACTTC. Translated, it gives CASSQIRTGTEYEQYF.

The count of this clone is one. The gene calls are TRBV5-1 and TRBJ2-3; 12 nucleotides line up with TRBD2. This CDR3 comprises 16 residues. The germline V gene encodes CDR1 SGHRS and CDR2 YFSETQ. Germline trimming cut 0 bases from V and 4 bases from J; bases unmatched to any gene: 3. The CDR3 DNA reads TGCGCCAGCAGCTTGGAACTAGCGGGAGGCTCAGATACGCAGTATTTT. Amino acids: CASSLELAGGSDTQYF.

This clone has only one observation. This sequence joins TRBV9 and TRBJ2-1, with a weak D call TRBD1 (5 bases). Germline V gives CDR1 SGDLS, CDR2 YYNGEE. Trimming left V 2 bases short and J 2 bases short, with 14 bases between. This CDR3 comprises 16 residues. The CDR3 sequence is CASSVFDSPTYNEQFF. CDR3 nucleotide sequence: TGTGCCAGCAGCGTCTTCGACAGCCCTACCTACAATGAGCAGTTCTTC.

This rearrangement joins TRBV10-1 to TRBJ1-3; D gene uncertain. The germline gives CDR1 WNHNN, CDR2 SYGVQD (reference sequence). Trimming removed 9 bases from V and 6 bases from J, with 21 bases in between. CDR3 length equals 15 residues. The CDR3 protein is CARGGRMSRENTIYF. In nucleotides, the CDR3 is TGCGCCAGGGGAGGACGGATGAGTCGGGAAAACACCATATATTTT.

This clone appeared a few times. The DNA for the CDR3 is TGCGCCAGCAGCCCAGCAGGTACACCCCTCCACTTT. As protein: CASSPAGTPLHF. The rearrangement uses TRBV5-1 and TRBJ1-6; unclear D gene. The V end lost 4 bases, the J end lost 11 bases, and 10 bases lay between the germline ends. The CDR3 is 12 residues long. CDR1 is SGHRS, CDR2 YFSETQ, per germline.

CDR3 nucleotides: TGTGCCAGCGGCTCGGGATCCACAGATACGCAGTATTTT. This encodes CASGSGSTDTQYF. The chain couples TRBV11-1 to TRBJ2-3; possibly TRBD2 for D (5 bases). Trimming pared 8 bases from V and 2 bases from J, leaving 11 bases between. Germline V gene lookup returns CDR1 SGHAT and CDR2 FQDESV (reference sequence). This CDR3 has 13 residues. The full variable domain, completed using reference TRBV11-1 and TRBJ2-3, is EAEVAQSPRYKITEKSQAVAFWCDPISGHATLYWYRQILGQGPELLVQFQDESVVDDSQLPKDRFSAERLKGVDSTLKIQPAELGDSAMYLCASGSGSTDTQYFGPGTRLTVL.

Regarding this clone: Other DNA variants within this sample encode the same CDR3. The V call is TRBV2, the J call TRBJ2-3; TRBD1 matches 9 bases. Germline V gives CDR1 SNHLY, CDR2 FYNNEI. This CDR3 spans 14 amino acids. Trimming cost V 3 bases and J 3 bases; bases outside gene matches: 1. The CDR3 DNA is TGTGCCAGCAGTGAGGACAGGGGAACAGATACGCAGTATTTT. Translation gives CASSEDRGTDTQYF.

The chain couples TRBV28 to TRBJ1-2, with 7 bases aligning to TRBD1. After removal of 7 bases from V and 5 bases from J, the junction contained 1 base not matched to a gene. The CDR3 has 11 amino acids. Germline V gene lookup returns CDR1 MDHEN and CDR2 SYDVKM. For the CDR3, the DNA is TGTGCCAGCAAGGGGGCGTATGGCTACACCTTC. Protein: CASKGAYGYTF.

V and J are TRBV4-1 and TRBJ2-1; no clear D gene. CDR3 length: 14 residues. The ends were cut back, 0 bases at V and 5 bases at J, with 8 bases in the middle. In germline, CDR1 is MGHRA, CDR2 YSYEKL. The CDR3 spells CASSQDYSDNEQFF. The CDR3 DNA reads as TGCGCCAGCAGCCAAGATTATTCAGACAATGAGCAGTTCTTC.

V usage is TRBV7-9 and J usage is TRBJ1-3; D unclear. CDR3 length: 13 residues. The V gene's germline CDR1 is SEHNR and CDR2 FQNEAQ (reference sequence). Trimming took off 5 bases at V and 2 bases at J, with 7 bases between the two ends. CDR3 sequence reads: CASSAQPGNTIYF. The CDR3 bases are TGTGCCAGCAGCGCTCAACCTGGAAACACCATATATTTT.

The chain carries TRBV6-5 and TRBJ2-1; D is perhaps TRBD2 (5 bases). The CDR3 runs 14 residues. From germline, CDR1 is MNHEY and CDR2 SVGAGI. V lost 6 bases, J lost 10 bases, and 19 bases lay in between. CDR3 protein: CASSPPNPTGEQFF. CDR3 in DNA: TGTGCCAGCAGCCCCCCTAATCCTACGGGAGAGCAGTTCTTC.

This clone was seen a handful of times. The J gene is TRBJ2-4, the V gene TRBV11-1; 8 positions agree with TRBD1. Germline V gene data show CDR1 as SGHAT and CDR2 as FQDESV (reference sequence). CDR3 size: 13 residues. The V segment lost 5 bases and the J segment 8 bases; nucleotides outside the gene matches: 5. The CDR3 nucleotides are TGTGCCAGCAGCGTTGACAGGGGAGACATTCAGTACTTC. Residues: CASSVDRGDIQYF.

The V gene is TRBV30, the J gene TRBJ2-1, with D hard to call. Germline V lookup: CDR1 GTSNPN, CDR2 SVGIG (reference sequence). The V gene lost 1 base and the J gene lost 6 bases, with 4 bases spanning the gap. CDR3 length equals 11 residues. Here the CDR3 DNA reads TGTGCCTGGAGTGGGATCAATGAGCAGTTCTTC. This encodes CAWSGINEQFF.

The chain uses TRBV6-5 and TRBJ1-3; perhaps TRBD1 as D (5 bases). Germline lookup yields CDR1 MNHEY and CDR2 SVGAGI. This CDR3 is 14 amino acids long. V lost 7 bases to trimming and J lost 4 bases, with 14 bases between them. CDR3 loop: CASTKAGPGNTIYF. CDR3 nucleotide sequence: TGTGCCAGCACGAAAGCAGGGCCCGGAAACACCATATATTTT.

The gene calls are TRBV2 and TRBJ2-5; the match to TRBD2 covers 15 bases. The J call is uncertain, as TRBJ2-7 better fits the DNA end. The CDR3 totals 14 residues. Germline CDR1 SNHLY, CDR2 FYNNEI. The CDR3 bases are TGTGCCAGCAGAGGACTAGCGGGAGGGAACGAGCAGTACTTC. Its translation: CASRGLAGGNEQYF.

The J gene is TRBJ2-7, the V gene TRBV6-1, with D possibly being TRBD2 (6 bases). Germline CDR1 reads MNHNS; CDR2 reads SASEGT. V lost 7 bases, J lost 7 bases, and 17 bases lay in between. CDR3 length: 13 amino acids. CDR3 residues: CASTLSRLGEQYF. The CDR3 DNA follows: TGTGCCAGCACATTGTCCCGACTAGGTGAGCAGTACTTC.

This chain uses TRBV7-3 with TRBJ2-7; perhaps TRBD1 as D (6 bases). Trimming cost V 2 bases and J 5 bases, with 10 bases left between them. This CDR3 is built from 13 residues. Germline V gene data show CDR1 as SGHTA and CDR2 as FQGTGA. The CDR3 reads CASSLARGNEQYF. The CDR3 DNA is TGTGCCAGCAGCTTAGCCAGGGGCAACGAGCAGTACTTC.

The CDR3 nucleotides are TGTGCCAGCGCCGAGCGGGAGGTCCCCCCCAATGAGCAGTTCTTC. Protein sequence: CASAEREVPPNEQFF. This sequence joins TRBV6-6 and TRBJ2-1, with 9 bases fitting TRBD2. Germline V lookup: CDR1 MNHNY, CDR2 SVGAGI (reference sequence). The CDR3 contains 15 residues. With 8 bases clipped from V and 6 bases from J, the junction kept 11 bases outside the gene matches.

As to this clone: The sample has other DNA sequences that encode this CDR3 too. The chain uses TRBV2 and TRBJ2-2; a weak D match, TRBD1 (7 bases). This CDR3 is 15 amino acids long. Between the trimmed V and J ends, which lost 2 bases and 4 bases, there was a span of 11 bases. The germline CDR1 and CDR2 sequences are SNHLY and FYNNEI. The CDR3 region is CASSEQGGSTGELFF. In DNA, the CDR3 is TGTGCCAGCAGTGAACAGGGGGGAAGCACCGGGGAGCTGTTTTTT.

V usage is TRBV7-2 and J usage is TRBJ2-3, with 8 bases matching TRBD2. The junction had 4 bases not matched to a gene; V was cut back by 2 bases and J by 0 bases. This CDR3 has 16 residues. CDR1 and CDR2 (germline): SGHTA, FQGNSA. The CDR3: CASSLSGGVSTDTQYF. The CDR3 DNA follows: TGTGCCAGCAGCTTAAGCGGGGGTGTGAGCACAGATACGCAGTATTTT.

To note about this clone: At one end the junction does not follow the germline gene, possibly because of a read error. This rearrangement joins TRBV7-9 to TRBJ1-2; 9 nucleotides match TRBD1. Germline V lookup: CDR1 SEHNR, CDR2 FQNEAQ (reference sequence). CDR3 length equals 15 residues. CDR3 sequence (DNA): TGCGCCAGCAGCCAAGAAGTGGTGGACAGGGGTGGCTACACCTTC. Encoded protein: CASSQEVVDRGGYTF. Based on the CDR3 plus reference TRBV7-9 and TRBJ1-2, the full variable domain is DTGVSQNPRHKITKRGQNVTFRCDPISEHNRLYWYRQTLGQGPEFLTYFQNEAQLEKSRLLSDRFSAERPKGSFSTLEIQRTEQGDSAMYLCASSQEVVDRGGYTFGSGTRLTVV.

The gene calls are TRBV7-6 and TRBJ2-2; D call uncertain. Trimming took off 5 bases at V and 0 bases at J, with 4 bases between the two ends. The CDR3 has 13 residues. Germline lookup yields CDR1 SGHVS and CDR2 FNYEAQ. The CDR3, as DNA: TGTGCCAGCAGCAAAGCGAACACCGGGGAGCTGTTTTTT. It yields the protein CASSKANTGELFF.

The J gene is TRBJ2-4, the V gene TRBV7-2; D may be TRBD2 (5 bases). The germline CDR1 and CDR2 sequences are SGHTA and FQGNSA. The CDR3 is 16 amino acids. Between the trimmed V and J ends, which lost 1 base and 0 bases, there was a span of 10 bases. The CDR3 sequence is CASSLGSGRAKNIQYF. The CDR3 DNA sequence: TGTGCCAGCAGCTTAGGCTCGGGAAGAGCCAAAAACATTCAGTACTTC.

DNA of the CDR3: TGCGCCAGCAGCGCCACAGGGGGCTCTGGAAACACCATATATTTT. Translated, it gives CASSATGGSGNTIYF. The gene calls are TRBV5-1 and TRBJ1-3; 8 bases line up with TRBD1. This CDR3 has 15 amino acids. The V gene end was trimmed by 4 bases and the J gene end by 0 bases; junction bases not matched to a gene: 3. CDR1 is SGHRS, CDR2 YFSETQ, per germline. Filled out from reference TRBV5-1 and TRBJ1-3, the complete variable domain reads KAGVTQTPRYLIKTRGQQVTLSCSPISGHRSVSWYQQTPGQGLQFLFEYFSETQRNKGNFPGRFSGRQFSNSRSEMNVSTLELGDSALYLCASSATGGSGNTIYFGEGSWLTVV.